One and the same sample provided the 27 T cell receptor beta chains below, sequenced in a study of beta chain features in type 1 diabetes. Every isolated RNA sample was fully reverse transcribed, so sequencing captured expressed TCRB transcripts. The data were produced by immunoSEQ multiplex PCR, yet TCRdb's version contains in-frame clones alone and is incomplete. Counted here are about 350,000 clones, around 20% occurring once; the ten biggest clones make up 0.044%. Sequenced input: naive CD4+ T cells from blood. The receptors shown here come from a woman aged 18-29 years in good health.

This clone turned up a few times. V usage is TRBV27 and J usage is TRBJ2-7; 9 bases are a match to TRBD1. J was trimmed by 6 bases and V by 1 base; bases with no gene match: 4. This CDR3 has 14 residues. CDR1 MNHEY and CDR2 SMNVEV come from the germline V gene (reference sequence). The CDR3 nucleotides read TGTGCCAGCAGTTTATTGGTGACAGGGGGCGAGCAGTACTTC. This translates into CASSLLVTGGEQYF.

CDR3 sequence (DNA): TGTGCCAGCAGCCCGGGCGGGGGGGCCAAAAACATTCAGTACTTC. Protein product: CASSPGGGAKNIQYF. The chain is built from TRBV9 and TRBJ2-4; 8 positions agree with TRBD2. CDR3 length equals 15 residues. Germline trimming cut 4 bases from V and 1 base from J; bases unmatched to any gene: 4. The germline gives CDR1 SGDLS, CDR2 YYNGEE.

A few counts support this clone. The chain couples TRBV27 to TRBJ2-1; 9 bases align to TRBD2. The CDR3 sequence is 15 residues long. The V and J ends lost 1 base and 8 bases, in that order; junction bases with no gene match: 6. Germline V gene data show CDR1 as MNHEY and CDR2 as SMNVEV (reference sequence). The chain's CDR3 is CASSLLASGVHEQFF. In DNA form, the CDR3 reads TGTGCCAGCAGTTTATTGGCTAGCGGGGTCCATGAGCAGTTCTTC.

A remark on this clone: This same CDR3 is encoded by further DNA sequences in the sample. The CDR3 region has the DNA TGTGCCAGCTCACCATGGGACAGCCAGAACACTGAAGCTTTCTTT. Amino acids: CASSPWDSQNTEAFF. The rearrangement joins TRBV18 to TRBJ1-1; 7 nucleotides align to TRBD1. The trim removed 2 bases at V and 1 base at J, leaving 4 bases unmatched. Germline values: CDR1 KGHSH, CDR2 LQKENI. The CDR3 covers 15 residues. Looking up the rest from reference TRBV18 and TRBJ1-1 gives the full variable domain: NAGVMQNPRHLVRRRGQEARLRCSPMKGHSHVYWYRQLPEEGLKFMVYLQKENIIDESGMPKERFSAEFPKEGPSILRIQQVVRGDSAAYFCASSPWDSQNTEAFFGQGTRLTVV.

This clone was counted a few times. The rearrangement uses TRBV10-3 and TRBJ1-1; perhaps TRBD1 as D (5 bases). This CDR3 comprises 13 residues. Germline-derived CDR1 and CDR2 are ENHRY and SYGVKD. Trimming took off 6 bases at V and 1 base at J, with 9 bases between the two ends. The CDR3 here is CAISLRENTEAFF. The CDR3 DNA follows: TGTGCCATCAGCCTCAGGGAGAACACTGAAGCTTTCTTT.

The rearrangement links TRBV29-1 to TRBJ2-6; TRBD1 agrees at 7 bases. Germline CDR1 SQVTM, CDR2 ANQGSEA. The CDR3 runs to 14 residues. J was trimmed by 3 bases and V by 4 bases; bases with no gene match: 3. CDR3 loop: CSVVQGNGANVLTF. CDR3 sequence (DNA): TGCAGCGTTGTACAGGGGAATGGGGCCAACGTCCTGACTTTC.

The chain is built from TRBV18 and TRBJ2-6; no definite D call. The CDR3 runs 14 residues. Germline CDR1 is KGHSH and CDR2 is LQKENI. With 4 bases removed from V and 0 bases from J, the gap between germline ends came to 4 bases. In DNA, the CDR3 is TGTGCCAGCTCACGCGTCTCTGGGGCCAACGTCCTGACTTTC. As protein: CASSRVSGANVLTF. Using reference TRBV18 and TRBJ2-6 for the parts outside the CDR3, the full variable domain is NAGVMQNPRHLVRRRGQEARLRCSPMKGHSHVYWYRQLPEEGLKFMVYLQKENIIDESGMPKERFSAEFPKEGPSILRIQQVVRGDSAAYFCASSRVSGANVLTFGAGSRLTVL.

The chain joins TRBV7-2 to TRBJ2-1; 9 nucleotides agree with TRBD2. CDR3 length: 16 residues. The germline V gene has CDR1 SGHTA and CDR2 FQGNSA. Germline trimming cut 4 bases from V and 5 bases from J; bases unmatched to any gene: 9. For the CDR3, the DNA is TGTGCCAGCAGCTGGGGTACTAGCGGGCTCAACAATGAGCAGTTCTTC. Amino acid sequence: CASSWGTSGLNNEQFF.

The chain has TRBV9 and TRBJ2-1; 9 nucleotides align to TRBD2. Germline V gene sequence: CDR1 SGDLS, CDR2 YYNGEE. V trimming: 0 bases; J trimming: 7 bases; junction bases outside the gene matches: 8. The CDR3 totals 16 residues. CDR3 amino acids: CASSVARLAGWNEQFF. The CDR3 nucleotides are TGTGCCAGCAGCGTAGCTAGGCTAGCGGGGTGGAATGAGCAGTTCTTC.

This clone has a handful of counts. The chain joins TRBV18 to TRBJ2-1, with TRBD2 identical over 8 bases. The V gene end was trimmed by 2 bases and the J gene end by 9 bases; junction bases not matched to a gene: 12. Germline values: CDR1 KGHSH, CDR2 LQKENI. The CDR3 runs 16 residues. CDR3 nucleotides: TGTGCCAGCTCACCATTTGGGACTAGTGATTCGGGTGAGCAGTTCTTC. Its protein is CASSPFGTSDSGEQFF.

The CDR3 DNA follows: TGTGCCAGCAGCCAACCTCTAGCGGCCTTCACAGATACGCAGTATTTT. Its translation: CASSQPLAAFTDTQYF. The chain uses TRBV4-2 and TRBJ2-3, with TRBD2 matching 7 bases. The junction had 7 bases not matched to a gene; V was cut back by 2 bases and J by 2 bases. This CDR3 comprises 16 residues. Germline V gene sequence: CDR1 LGHNA, CDR2 YNFKEQ.

J is TRBJ1-3 and V is TRBV9; 11 bases align to TRBD1. The V segment lost 3 bases and the J segment 7 bases; nucleotides outside the gene matches: 12. The length of the CDR3 is 17 residues. Germline assignment: CDR1 SGDLS and CDR2 YYNGEE. CDR3 coding DNA: TGTGCCAGCAGCGAGGCAGGGACAGGGGGTATCGGGAACACCATATATTTT. Its translation is CASSEAGTGGIGNTIYF.

This clone appeared a few times. The chain carries TRBV29-1 and TRBJ1-2; D perhaps matches TRBD1 (6 bases). V lost 7 bases to trimming and J lost 8 bases, with 23 bases between them. The CDR3 is 14 amino acids. Germline CDR1 is SQVTM and CDR2 is ANQGSEA. The chain's CDR3 is CSAHDRDRNDGYTF. The CDR3 DNA reads as TGCAGCGCCCACGACCGCGACAGGAACGACGGCTACACCTTC. Based on the CDR3 plus reference TRBV29-1 and TRBJ1-2, the full variable domain is SAVISQKPSRDICQRGTSLTIQCQVDSQVTMMFWYRQQPGQSLTLIATANQGSEATYESGFVIDKFPISRPNLTFSTLTVSNMSPEDSSIYLCSAHDRDRNDGYTFGSGTRLTVV.

The chain employs TRBV11-3 and TRBJ1-1, with 8 positions matching TRBD1. Germline V gene lookup returns CDR1 SGHNT and CDR2 YENEEA. The CDR3 contains 12 residues. J gave up 10 bases and V 4 bases, and 5 bases lay outside the gene matches. CDR3 loop: CASSSAGGLAFF. The CDR3 DNA is TGTGCCAGCAGCTCCGCAGGGGGCCTAGCTTTCTTT.

J is TRBJ2-7 and V is TRBV11-2; 8 positions match TRBD2. The CDR3 runs to 17 residues. From germline, CDR1 is SGHAT and CDR2 FQNNGV. V was pared by 7 bases and J by 2 bases, with 16 bases of the junction left unmatched. CDR3 sequence (DNA): TGTGCCAGCAAGGAAAACTCCGGGACTAGGGCAACCTACGAGCAGTACTTC. It is translated as CASKENSGTRATYEQYF.

This clone has just a few counts. The rearrangement uses TRBV29-1 and TRBJ2-7; perhaps TRBD2 as D (6 bases). This CDR3 comprises 13 residues. V dropped 7 bases and J dropped 5 bases, with 18 bases sitting between them. Germline assignment: CDR1 SQVTM and CDR2 ANQGSEA. The CDR3 region has the DNA TGCAGCGCTGGAGGGCGAGGGGCCCACGAGCAGTACTTC. Amino acid sequence: CSAGGRGAHEQYF.

The V gene is TRBV29-1, the J gene TRBJ1-5; D possibly corresponds to TRBD1 (5 bases). V was pared by 4 bases and J by 0 bases, with 7 bases between. Germline assignment: CDR1 SQVTM and CDR2 ANQGSEA. This CDR3 region has 13 residues. Here the CDR3 DNA reads TGCAGCGTTGTGGACAATAGCAATCAGCCCCAGCATTTT. It specifies CSVVDNSNQPQHF.

The chain couples TRBV6-5 to TRBJ2-7; 10 bases are a match to TRBD1. From germline, CDR1 is MNHEY and CDR2 SVGAGI. This CDR3 spans 15 amino acids. V lost 10 bases, J lost 3 bases, and 12 bases stayed unmatched. CDR3 in amino acids: CATSAPGQGFYEQYF. CDR3 sequence (DNA): TGTGCCACCTCCGCTCCGGGACAGGGGTTCTACGAGCAGTACTTC.

This clone occurred a few times. The rearrangement links TRBV29-1 to TRBJ1-1, with D uncertain. The CDR3 is made up of 12 amino acids. Germline V CDR1 and CDR2: SQVTM, ANQGSEA. V was shortened by 4 bases and J by 0 bases, with 6 bases between the two germline ends. The CDR3 bases are TGCAGCGTTGGTAAGCTGAACACTGAAGCTTTCTTT. It specifies CSVGKLNTEAFF.

The CDR3: CASSPPGRDRKYEQYF. The CDR3 coding sequence is TGTGCCAGCAGCCCCCCCGGCAGGGACAGAAAGTACGAGCAGTACTTC. V is TRBV4-2 and J is TRBJ2-7; TRBD1 matches at 7 bases. There are 16 residues in the CDR3. V lost 4 bases and J lost 4; bases outside the gene matches: 13. Germline CDR1 and CDR2: LGHNA and YNFKEQ.

V usage is TRBV7-2 and J usage is TRBJ2-3; no clear D gene. The CDR3 spans 15 residues. With 5 bases removed from V and 2 bases from J, the gap between germline ends came to 14 bases. Per germline, CDR1 SGHTA and CDR2 FQGNSA. The CDR3 DNA reads TGTGCCAGCAGCCCAGCTGCGGAGCCCACAGATACGCAGTATTTT. As protein: CASSPAAEPTDTQYF.

CDR3 DNA sequence: TGCGCCAGCAGCCACCCTAGAGAAGCGGGGAGGCATACGCAGTATTTT. Translated: CASSHPREAGRHTQYF. V gene TRBV4-1 combines with J gene TRBJ2-3; 7 bases are shared with TRBD2. V dropped 3 bases and J dropped 7; count of bases not matched to a gene: 13. The CDR3 runs to 16 residues. The germline CDR1 and CDR2 sequences are MGHRA and YSYEKL.

This clone has only a few counts. The genes are TRBV29-1 and TRBJ2-5; 7 nucleotides agree with TRBD2. Trimming removed 4 bases from V and 0 bases from J; junction bases left unmatched: 8. The CDR3 has 15 amino acids. Germline V gene lookup returns CDR1 SQVTM and CDR2 ANQGSEA. The CDR3 region is CSVVLSSGHQETQYF. In DNA form, the CDR3 reads TGCAGCGTTGTATTGTCTAGCGGCCACCAAGAGACCCAGTACTTC.

The gene calls are TRBV10-3 and TRBJ1-2, with D perhaps matching TRBD1 (6 bases). The germline gives CDR1 ENHRY, CDR2 SYGVKD. Trimming cost V 0 bases and J 8 bases, with 13 bases left between them. The CDR3 length is 14 residues. For the CDR3, the DNA is TGTGCCATCAGTGAGTCGCGGGGGCCGGGGGGCTACACCTTC. Amino acids: CAISESRGPGGYTF.

This chain connects TRBV6-6 to TRBJ2-1; 7 bases map to TRBD2. Germline V gene data show CDR1 as MNHNY and CDR2 as SVGAGI (reference sequence). V dropped 3 bases and J dropped 7; count of bases not matched to a gene: 6. The CDR3 contains 14 residues. The CDR3 nucleotides read TGTGCCAGCAGTTATCTTGGACTAGTGAATGAGCAGTTCTTC. Translating gives CASSYLGLVNEQFF.

V is TRBV10-3 and J is TRBJ1-1, with D perhaps TRBD1 (5 bases). V was shortened by 3 bases and J by 3 bases, with 11 bases between the two germline ends. The CDR3 has 14 amino acids. From germline, CDR1 is ENHRY and CDR2 SYGVKD. This CDR3 is CAISDRDRDTEAFF. Here the CDR3 DNA reads TGTGCCATCAGTGACAGGGATAGGGACACTGAAGCTTTCTTT.

This clone was seen a few times. V gene TRBV2 combines with J gene TRBJ2-2; D gene unclear. This CDR3 region has 14 residues. The V and J ends lost 2 bases and 2 bases respectively, with 6 bases between them. Germline CDR1 SNHLY, CDR2 FYNNEI. CDR3 coding DNA: TGTGCCAGCAGTGAACTCCCCAACACCGGGGAGCTGTTTTTT. It codes for CASSELPNTGELFF.